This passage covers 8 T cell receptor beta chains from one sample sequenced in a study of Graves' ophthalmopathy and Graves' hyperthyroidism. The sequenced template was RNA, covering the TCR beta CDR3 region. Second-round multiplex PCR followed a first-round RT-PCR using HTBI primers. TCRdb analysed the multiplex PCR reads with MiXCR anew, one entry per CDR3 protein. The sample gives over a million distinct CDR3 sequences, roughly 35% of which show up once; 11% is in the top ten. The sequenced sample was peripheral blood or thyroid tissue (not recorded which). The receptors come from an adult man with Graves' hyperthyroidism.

The CDR3 spells CASSPGRGFYEQYF. CDR3 nucleotide sequence: TGTGCCAGCTCACCGGGTCGAGGTTTCTACGAGCAGTACTTC. This chain uses TRBV18 with TRBJ2-7; D unresolved. Germline assignment: CDR1 KGHSH and CDR2 LQKENI. V was shortened by 3 bases and J by 3 bases, with 12 bases between the two germline ends. The CDR3 has 14 amino acids. The full variable domain, with the rest looked up from reference TRBV18 and TRBJ2-7, is NAGVMQNPRHLVRRRGQEARLRCSPMKGHSHVYWYRQLPEEGLKFMVYLQKENIIDESGMPKERFSAEFPKEGPSILRIQQVVRGDSAAYFCASSPGRGFYEQYFGPGTRLTVT.

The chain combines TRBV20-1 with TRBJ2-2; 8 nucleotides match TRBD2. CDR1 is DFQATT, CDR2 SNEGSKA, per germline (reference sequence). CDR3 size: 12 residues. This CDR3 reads CSSGRNTGELFF. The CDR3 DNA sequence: TGCAGCAGCGGGAGGAACACCGGGGAGCTGTTTTTT.

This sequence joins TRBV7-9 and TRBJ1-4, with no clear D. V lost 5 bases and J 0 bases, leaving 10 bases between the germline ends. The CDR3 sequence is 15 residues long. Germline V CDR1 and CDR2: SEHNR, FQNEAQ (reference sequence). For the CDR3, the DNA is TGTGCCAGCAGCATCGGGGATCCAACTAATGAAAAACTGTTTTTT. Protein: CASSIGDPTNEKLFF. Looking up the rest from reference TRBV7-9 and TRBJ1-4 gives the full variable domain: DTGVSQNPRHKITKRGQNVTFRCDPISEHNRLYWYRQTLGQGPEFLTYFQNEAQLEKSRLLSDRFSAERPKGSFSTLEIQRTEQGDSAMYLCASSIGDPTNEKLFFGSGTQLSVL.

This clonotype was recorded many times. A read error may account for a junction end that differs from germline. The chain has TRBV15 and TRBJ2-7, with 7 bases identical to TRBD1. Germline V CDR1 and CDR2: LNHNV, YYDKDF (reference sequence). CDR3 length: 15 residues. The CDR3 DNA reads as TGTGCCACCAGCCGAGACAGGGCTGGCTGGAACGAGCAGTACTTC. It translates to CATSRDRAGWNEQYF.

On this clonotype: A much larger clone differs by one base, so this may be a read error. CDR3 residues: CASSPLVSRSGELFF. The CDR3 DNA sequence: TGTGCCAGCAGCCCCCTGGTCTCACGATCCGGGGAGCTGTTTTTT. This chain uses TRBV5-4 with TRBJ2-2; no definite D call. Germline V gives CDR1 SGHNT, CDR2 YYREEE (reference sequence). Trimming stripped 4 bases from V and 6 bases from J, with 16 bases between. CDR3 size: 15 residues. The variable domain in full, with the rest retrieved from reference TRBV5-4 and TRBJ2-2, is ETGVTQSPTHLIKTRGQQVTLRCSSQSGHNTVSWYQQALGQGPQFIFQYYREEENGRGNFPPRFSGLQFPNYSSELNVNALELDDSALYLCASSPLVSRSGELFFGEGSRLTVL.

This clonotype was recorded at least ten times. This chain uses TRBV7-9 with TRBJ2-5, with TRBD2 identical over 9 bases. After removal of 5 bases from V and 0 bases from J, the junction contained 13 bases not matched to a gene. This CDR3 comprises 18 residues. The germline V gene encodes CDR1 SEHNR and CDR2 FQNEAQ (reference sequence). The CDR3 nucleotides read TGTGCCAGCAGCCCAGCGGTGAAGCGGGGGGCTTACCAAGAGACCCAGTACTTC. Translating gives CASSPAVKRGAYQETQYF.

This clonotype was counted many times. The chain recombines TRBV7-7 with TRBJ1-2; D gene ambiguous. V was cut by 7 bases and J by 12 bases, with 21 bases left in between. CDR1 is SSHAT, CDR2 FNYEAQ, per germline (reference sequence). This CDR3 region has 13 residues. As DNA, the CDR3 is TGTGCCAGCATCCCCCCTTTTTATGTTCCCCACACCTTC. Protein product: CASIPPFYVPHTF.

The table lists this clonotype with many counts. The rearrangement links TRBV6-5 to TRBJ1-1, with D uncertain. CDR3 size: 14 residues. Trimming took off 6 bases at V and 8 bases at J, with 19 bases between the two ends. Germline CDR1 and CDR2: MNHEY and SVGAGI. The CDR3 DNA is TGTGCCAGCAGAACCGGGATCCTCTCGGCCGAAGCTTTCTTT. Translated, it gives CASRTGILSAEAFF.